This record covers a single T cell receptor (beta chain). The entry originates in a study of blood T cell repertoires in COVID-19. Study overall: Both acute and convalescent COVID-19 samples were obtained from the United States, Italy and Spain. T cells, B-cell-depleted T cells, or PBMCs supplied cDNA or gDNA.

The assay was immunoSEQ multiplex PCR, and TCRdb's table has in-frame clones only and misses some. The sample holds about 140,000 clones, 84% seen once. The study drew participants aged about 18 to 89 years from about two dozen US areas. Participants were placed into cohorts based on the clinical history they reported. Germline trimming cut 4 bases from V and 1 base from J; bases unmatched to any gene: 6. This CDR3 is built from 16 residues. Germline CDR1 and CDR2: SGHRS and YFSETQ. V usage is TRBV5-1 and J usage is TRBJ2-7; 12 bases map to TRBD2. This receptor was identified in a woman between 45 and 60 years old with acute COVID-19. Sequenced input: PBMCs or T cells enriched from blood (not recorded which). CDR3 region: CASSPQTSGSSYEQYF. As DNA, the CDR3 is TGCGCCAGCAGCCCGCAGACTAGCGGGAGTTCCTACGAGCAGTACTTC.